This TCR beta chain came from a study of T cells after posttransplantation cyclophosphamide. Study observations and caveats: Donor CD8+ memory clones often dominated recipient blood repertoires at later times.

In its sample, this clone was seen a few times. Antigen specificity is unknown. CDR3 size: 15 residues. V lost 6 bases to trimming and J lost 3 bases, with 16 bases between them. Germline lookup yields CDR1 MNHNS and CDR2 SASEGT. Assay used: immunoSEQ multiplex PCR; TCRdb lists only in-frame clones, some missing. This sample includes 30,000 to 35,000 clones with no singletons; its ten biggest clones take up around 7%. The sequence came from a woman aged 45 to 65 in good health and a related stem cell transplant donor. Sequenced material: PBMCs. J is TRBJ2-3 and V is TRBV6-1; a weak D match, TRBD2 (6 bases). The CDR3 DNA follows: TGTGCCAGCAGAATCGGCGGGATGGCGACAGATACGCAGTATTTT. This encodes CASRIGGMATDTQYF.